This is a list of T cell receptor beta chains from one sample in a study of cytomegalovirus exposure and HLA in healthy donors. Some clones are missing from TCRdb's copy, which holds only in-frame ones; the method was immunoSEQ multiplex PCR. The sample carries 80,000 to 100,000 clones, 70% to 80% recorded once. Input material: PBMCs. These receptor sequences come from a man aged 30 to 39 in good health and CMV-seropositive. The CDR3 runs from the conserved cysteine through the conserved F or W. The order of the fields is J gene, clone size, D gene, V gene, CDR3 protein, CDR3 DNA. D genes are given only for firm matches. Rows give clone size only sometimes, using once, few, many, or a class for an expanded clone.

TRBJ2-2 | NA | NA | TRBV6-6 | CASSWGLNTGELFF | TGTGCCAGCAGTTGGGGACTTAACACCGGGGAGCTGTTTTTT
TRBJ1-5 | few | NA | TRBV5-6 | CASSFLQGPQHF | TGTGCCAGCAGCTTTTTACAGGGACCCCAGCATTTT
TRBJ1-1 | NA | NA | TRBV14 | CASSQVGGGTEAFF | TGTGCCAGCAGCCAAGTAGGCGGGGGCACTGAAGCTTTCTTT
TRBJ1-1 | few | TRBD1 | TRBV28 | CASRDGNRGDTEAFF | TGTGCCAGCAGAGACGGTAACAGGGGGGACACTGAAGCTTTCTTT
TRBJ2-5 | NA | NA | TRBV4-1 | CASSQGSSGASVGTQYF | TGCGCCAGCAGCCAAGGATCGTCTGGGGCTAGCGTTGGGACCCAGTACTTC
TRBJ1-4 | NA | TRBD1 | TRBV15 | CATSRDRGTDEKLFF | TGTGCCACCAGCAGAGATAGGGGGACAGACGAAAAACTGTTTTTT
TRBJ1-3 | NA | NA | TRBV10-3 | CAISESASSGNTIYF | TGTGCCATCAGTGAGTCGGCCAGCTCTGGAAACACCATATATTTT
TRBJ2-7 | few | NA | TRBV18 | CASSPPGGAARAYEQYF | TGTGCCAGCTCACCACCGGGGGGGGCTGCAAGAGCCTACGAGCAGTACTTC
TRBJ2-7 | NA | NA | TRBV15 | CATSLGGRLSYEQYF | TGTGCCACCAGCCTTGGAGGGAGGCTCTCCTACGAGCAGTACTTC
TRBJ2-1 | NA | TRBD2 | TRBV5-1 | CASSLDSGVYNEQFF | TGCGCCAGCAGCTTGGATAGCGGGGTGTACAATGAGCAGTTCTTC
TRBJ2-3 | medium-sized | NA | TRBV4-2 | CASSQGETTDTQYF | TGTGCCAGCAGCCAAGGAGAAACCACAGATACGCAGTATTTT
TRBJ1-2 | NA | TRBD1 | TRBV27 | CASSPQGNYGYTF | TGTGCCAGCAGTCCACAGGGGAACTATGGCTACACCTTC
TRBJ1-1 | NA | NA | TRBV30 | CAHDRGANTEAFF | TGTGCCCATGATCGGGGGGCGAACACTGAAGCTTTCTTT
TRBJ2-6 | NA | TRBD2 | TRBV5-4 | CASSPRRSGRAGANVLTF | TGTGCCAGCAGCCCGAGACGGAGTGGGAGGGCTGGGGCCAACGTCCTGACTTTC
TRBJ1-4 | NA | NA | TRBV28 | CASRRTPNNEKLFF | TGTGCCAGCAGGAGGACACCGAATAATGAAAAACTGTTTTTT
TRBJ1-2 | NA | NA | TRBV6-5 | CASTLPDGDGYTF | TGTGCCAGCACCCTCCCGGACGGGGATGGCTACACCTTC
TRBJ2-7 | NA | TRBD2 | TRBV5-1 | CASSWTSGGGYEQYF | TGCGCCAGCAGCTGGACTAGCGGGGGAGGCTACGAGCAGTACTTC
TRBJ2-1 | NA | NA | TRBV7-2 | CASSLTPSGGQFF | TGTGCCAGCAGCTTAACTCCCAGCGGTGGGCAGTTCTTC
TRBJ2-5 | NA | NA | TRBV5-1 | CASSSVTSGFDQTQYF | TGTGCCAGCAGCTCCGTGACTAGTGGGTTTGATCAGACCCAGTACTTC
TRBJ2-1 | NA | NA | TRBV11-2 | CASSWTEAEQFF | TGTGCCAGCAGCTGGACGGAGGCTGAGCAGTTCTTC
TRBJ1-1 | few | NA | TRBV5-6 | CASSLPGPLGLEEGLGAFF | TGTGCCAGCAGCCTTCCTGGACCACTGGGGCTAGAGGAAGGCCTAGGAGCTTTCTTT
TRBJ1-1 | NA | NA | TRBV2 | CASNGGIHTEAFF | TGTGCCAGCAACGGAGGGATTCACACTGAAGCTTTCTTT
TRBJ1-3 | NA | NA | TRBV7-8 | CASIPRRGAGNTIYF | TGTGCCAGCATCCCTCGGAGGGGTGCTGGAAACACCATATATTTT